This T cell receptor (beta chain) was recorded in a study of cytomegalovirus exposure and HLA in healthy donors. Study-level information: There were 350 to 400 genotyped donors. Of these, roughly 84% fell in the genetic ancestry cluster associated with self-reported Caucasian donors. Study-level results: Productive rates of about 87% or about 30% were seen for most TCR beta V segments in an earlier analysis.

PCR was performed using 60 Vbeta and 13 Jbeta primers. Profiled with immunoSEQ multiplex PCR; TCRdb holds only in-frame clones, not every one. Here the sample spans some 57,000 clones, around 52% being singletons. The CDR3 has 15 residues. With 7 bases removed from V and 4 bases from J, the gap between germline ends came to 19 bases. Germline CDR1 is MNHEY and CDR2 is SVGAGI. This clone appeared once. What it recognizes is unknown. The sequenced material came from PBMCs. The receptor's source is a human donor in good health. V gene TRBV6-5 combines with J gene TRBJ2-5; the D gene is possibly TRBD1 (6 bases). The CDR3 DNA follows: TGTGCCAGCACCGAAGACAGGCGCCCAGGAGAGACCCAGTACTTC. This gives the protein CASTEDRRPGETQYF.